This T cell receptor beta chain was identified in a study of Ad26.COV2.S vaccination and SARS-CoV-2 variants listed by TCRdb under 2021. Context from the whole study: Donors in the vaccine arm were drawn from COV1001, a multicentre, randomized, double-blind, placebo-controlled phase I-IIa trial testing Ad26.COV2.S in healthy adults. Ad26.COV2.S was given intramuscularly at 5x10^10 or 1x10^11 viral particles, as a single shot or as two shots 56 days apart. TCRbeta repertoire sequencing was used to assess the specificity and breadth of SARS-CoV-2-reactive T cell receptors after Ad26.COV2.S vaccination. The TCR-sequenced set comprised approximately 30 samples: some 20 Ad26.COV2.S vaccine recipients, 5 placebo recipients and 8 SARS-CoV-2 convalescent individuals. Trial participants were randomized into five groups of five: low-dose or high-dose Ad26.COV2.S given once or twice, or placebo on both occasions. Investigators did not know the trial group allocation while performing experiments and assessing outcomes. What the work shows at the level of the full study, not this receptor alone: The authors noted that the TCR breadth and depth analyses may have underestimated total T cell responses. Substantial breadth of spike-specific CD8+ and CD4+ T cell responses was reported after vaccination. Higher spike-specific TCR breadth was observed in Ad26.COV2.S recipients than in placebo recipients (P = 0.0014). Comparable non-spike TCR breadth was observed between vaccine and placebo recipients, consistent with only spike being contained in the vaccine. The study was not powered for comparison of responses between vaccine doses or regimens.

The CDR3 covers 15 residues, taking in both the cysteine and the phenylalanine. The DNA shown is the 45-base CDR3, in frame from base 1. The germline V gene gives CDR1 as SGHTA and CDR2 as FQGNSA. V gives up 5 bases and J gives up 6 bases, and the segment between their germline ends measures 20 bases. The sample's treatment or condition label, in plain terms: 15 to 20 received Ad26.COV2.S at low or high dose, single or two shots; 5 received placebo; per-sample allocation not given. For vaccine and placebo recipients, repertoires were sequenced using samples collected on day 63 after the first injection. In Cohort 1b, 25 to 30 adults aged 18-55 years were enrolled at a single site in Boston, USA, between 29 July and 7 August 2020. Ad26.COV2.S was a replication-incompetent adenovirus type 26 vector that expressed a prefusion-stabilized SARS-CoV-2 spike protein derived from the original Wuhan strain.

For this clone: No cognate antigen has been identified for it. No base quality values were provided; no much bigger clone lies one nucleotide off.

The immunoSEQ Assay was the method used to sequence TCRbeta CDR3 regions. After extraction, genomic DNA underwent amplification by bias-controlled multiplex PCR, followed by high-throughput sequencing. Per the source publication's procedure: To quantify the absolute abundance of every unique TCRbeta CDR3 region, sequences were collapsed and filtered. T cell fraction was estimated by normalizing TCRbeta template counts to usable DNA, which was measured by amplifying reference genes present in all nucleated cells. Repertoire TCRs were annotated as SARS-CoV-2-specific when V gene, CDR3 amino acid sequence and J gene were exactly matched to a known reactive TCR set. The reference SARS-CoV-2 TCR set was obtained from MIRA and was filtered for enrichment in COVID-19-positive ImmuneCODE repertoires, whereby public or cross-reactive TCRs were removed. Based on the MIRA antigens, annotated TCRs were further analysed at the level of specific ORF or position within ORF. Breadth was defined as annotated unique rearrangements over total unique productive rearrangements; depth was the summed frequency of those rearrangements. Group comparisons of TCR breadth used two-sided Wilcoxon rank-sum tests. Entries here come from immuneACCESS through TCRdb and include only in-frame sequences with V and J called. Some clones fail to appear in such tables; in the studies checked, an unresolved V gene covers under half of the shortfall, and the cause of the remainder is unknown. V and J calls and clone size are those listed in that table; D and trimming were worked out from the DNA. The sample table lists 350,000 to 450,000 clones, 83% of them with a count of one. The ten biggest clones cover around 7.4% of the sample.

The sequence was collected from a person aged 18-65 years who received the Ad26.COV2.S COVID-19 vaccine or a placebo. The chain employs TRBV7-2 and TRBJ2-7; a tentative D call is TRBD2 (6 bases match). The source was peripheral blood, collected in a trial of Ad26.COV2.S vaccine versus placebo. The CDR3 sequence is CASSPFWSGSGEQYF. The DNA sequence is as follows: TGTGCCAGCAGCCCCTTTTGGTCCGGGAGCGGCGAGCAGTACTTC.